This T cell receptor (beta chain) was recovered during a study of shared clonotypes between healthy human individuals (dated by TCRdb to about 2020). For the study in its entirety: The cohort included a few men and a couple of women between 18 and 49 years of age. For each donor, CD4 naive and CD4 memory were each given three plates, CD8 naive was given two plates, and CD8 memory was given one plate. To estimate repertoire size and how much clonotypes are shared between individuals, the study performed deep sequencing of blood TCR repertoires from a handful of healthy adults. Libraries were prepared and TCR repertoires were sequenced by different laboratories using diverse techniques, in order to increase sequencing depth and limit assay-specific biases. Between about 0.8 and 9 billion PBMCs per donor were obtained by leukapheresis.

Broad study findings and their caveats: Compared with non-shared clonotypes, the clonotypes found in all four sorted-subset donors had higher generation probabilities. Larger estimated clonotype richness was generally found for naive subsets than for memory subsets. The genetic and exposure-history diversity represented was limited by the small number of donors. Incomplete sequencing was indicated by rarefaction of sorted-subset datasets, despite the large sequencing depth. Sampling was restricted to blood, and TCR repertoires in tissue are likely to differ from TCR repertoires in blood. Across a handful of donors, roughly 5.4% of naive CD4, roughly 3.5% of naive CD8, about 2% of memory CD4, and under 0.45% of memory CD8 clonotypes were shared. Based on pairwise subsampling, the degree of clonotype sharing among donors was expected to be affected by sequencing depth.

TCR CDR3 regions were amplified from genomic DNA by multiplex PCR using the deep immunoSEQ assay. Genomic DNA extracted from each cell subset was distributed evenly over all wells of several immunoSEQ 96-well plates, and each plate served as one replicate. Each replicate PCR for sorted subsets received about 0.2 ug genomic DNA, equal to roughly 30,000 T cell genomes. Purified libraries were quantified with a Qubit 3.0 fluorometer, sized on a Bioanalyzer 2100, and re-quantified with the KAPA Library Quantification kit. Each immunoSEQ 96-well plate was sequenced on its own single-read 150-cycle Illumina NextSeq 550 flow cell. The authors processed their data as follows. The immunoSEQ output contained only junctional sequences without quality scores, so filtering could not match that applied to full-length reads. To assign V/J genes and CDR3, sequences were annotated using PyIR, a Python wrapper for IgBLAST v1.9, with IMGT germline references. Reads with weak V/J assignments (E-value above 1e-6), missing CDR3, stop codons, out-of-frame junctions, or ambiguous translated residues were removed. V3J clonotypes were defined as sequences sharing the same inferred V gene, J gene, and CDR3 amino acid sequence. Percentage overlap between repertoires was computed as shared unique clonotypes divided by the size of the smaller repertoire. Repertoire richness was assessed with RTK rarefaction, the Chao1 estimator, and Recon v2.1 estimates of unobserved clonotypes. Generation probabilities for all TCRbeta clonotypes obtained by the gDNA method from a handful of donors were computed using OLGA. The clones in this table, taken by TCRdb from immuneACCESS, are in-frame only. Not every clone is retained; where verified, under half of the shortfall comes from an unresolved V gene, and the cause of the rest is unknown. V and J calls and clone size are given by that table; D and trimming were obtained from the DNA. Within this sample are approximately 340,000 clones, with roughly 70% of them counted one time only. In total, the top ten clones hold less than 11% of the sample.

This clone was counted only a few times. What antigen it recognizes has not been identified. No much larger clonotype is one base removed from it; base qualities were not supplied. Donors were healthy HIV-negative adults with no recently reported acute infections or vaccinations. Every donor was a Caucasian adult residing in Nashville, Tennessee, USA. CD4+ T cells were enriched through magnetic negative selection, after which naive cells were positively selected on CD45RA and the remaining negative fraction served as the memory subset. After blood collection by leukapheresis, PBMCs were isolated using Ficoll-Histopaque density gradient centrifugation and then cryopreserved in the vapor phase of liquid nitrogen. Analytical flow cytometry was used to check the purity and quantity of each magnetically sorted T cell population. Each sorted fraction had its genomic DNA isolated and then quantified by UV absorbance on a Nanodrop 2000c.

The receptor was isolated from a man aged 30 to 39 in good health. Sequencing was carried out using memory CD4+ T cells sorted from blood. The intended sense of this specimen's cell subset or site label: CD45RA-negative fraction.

In nucleotides, the sequence is TGTGCCAGCAGCGTACAACACTCTGGCGAGCAGTACTTC. This encodes CASSVQHSGEQYF. This sequence uses TRBV9 and TRBJ2-7; no D gene call is confident. Trimming at the junction amounts to 1 base on V and 6 bases on J, and the germline ends lie 11 bases apart. From the germline V gene, CDR1 is SGDLS and CDR2 is YYNGEE. The CDR3 has 13 amino acids, counting the end cysteine and phenylalanine. Only CDR3 DNA is held: 39 bases, read in frame from base 1.